These T cell receptor beta chains were read from a single sample in a study of blood T cell repertoires in COVID-19. The method was immunoSEQ multiplex PCR; TCRdb's version includes in-frame clones alone and lacks a portion of them. The sample records under 250,000 clones, about 93% being singletons. Sequenced: peripheral blood. Receptor source: a man between 60 and 75 years old with COVID-19, enrolled during active disease. The CDR3 runs from the conserved cysteine through the conserved F or W. Each record gives: CDR3 length, D gene, clone size, V gene, J gene, CDR3 protein, CDR3 DNA. The D gene is left open where the match is weak. Expanded clones get a size class; other rows say once, few or many, or leave the size out.

>16|-|-|TRBV6-6|TRBJ2-7
CASSPSFSASSYEQYF
TGTGCCAGCAGCCCTTCCTTTTCGGCTAGCTCCTACGAGCAGTACTTC
>15|TRBD1|-|TRBV5-4|TRBJ2-5
CASSSKQGAGETQYF
TGTGCCAGCAGCTCTAAGCAGGGGGCGGGAGAGACCCAGTACTTC
>15|TRBD1|-|TRBV6-5|TRBJ1-2
CASRRTGGRGYGYTF
TGTGCCAGCAGACGGACAGGGGGAAGGGGCTATGGCTACACCTTC
>13|-|once|TRBV10-3|TRBJ1-2
CAISLSSNYGYTF
TGTGCCATCAGTCTATCCTCGAACTATGGCTACACCTTC
>18|TRBD2|few|TRBV19|TRBJ2-7
CASSTQRTSGGRSYEQYF
TGTGCCAGTAGTACCCAACGGACTAGCGGGGGGCGCTCCTACGAGCAGTACTTC
>18|-|-|TRBV6-1|TRBJ1-2
CASSEALPGQLANYGYTF
TGTGCCAGCAGTGAAGCGCTTCCAGGACAGCTAGCTAACTATGGCTACACCTTC
>15|TRBD1|-|TRBV24-1|TRBJ2-7
CATQRRTGEIYEQYF
TGTGCCACCCAACGCCGGACAGGGGAAATCTACGAGCAGTACTTC
>15|-|-|TRBV27|TRBJ1-1
CASSAPGGRDTEAFF
TGTGCCAGCAGTGCCCCGGGAGGGCGGGACACTGAAGCTTTCTTT
>20|TRBD2|once|TRBV3-1/TRBV3-2|TRBJ2-7
CASSQEAPGLAGPGHYEQYF
TGTGCCAGCAGCCAAGAAGCCCCGGGACTAGCGGGTCCAGGCCACTACGAGCAGTACTTC
>14|-|-|TRBV11-2|TRBJ2-7
CASSLDASSYEQYF
TGTGCCAGCAGCTTAGATGCTAGCTCCTACGAGCAGTACTTC
>16|TRBD1|-|TRBV2|TRBJ1-6
CACPRGMSSYNSPLHF
TGTGCCTGCCCCAGGGGGATGAGCTCCTATAATTCACCCCTCCACTTT
>12|TRBD2|-|TRBV29-1|TRBJ2-1
CGSLAGGNEQFF
TGCGGCAGCCTAGCGGGAGGGAATGAGCAGTTCTTC
>15|-|few|TRBV5-1|TRBJ2-7
CASSLAGQGSYEQYF
TGCGCCAGCAGCTTGGCCGGGCAGGGCTCCTACGAGCAGTACTTC
>20|TRBD2|-|TRBV4-1|TRBJ2-4
CASSQDPGLAGGRSKNIQYF
TGCGCCAGCAGCCAGGATCCGGGACTAGCGGGGGGGAGGTCCAAAAACATTCAGTACTTC
>14|-|-|TRBV11-3|TRBJ2-1
CASSWGDRPNEQFF
TGTGCCAGCAGCTGGGGGGACAGACCCAATGAGCAGTTCTTC
>16|TRBD1|-|TRBV2|TRBJ1-2
CASSQLTGGAGYGYTF
TGTGCCAGCAGCCAACTAACAGGGGGCGCTGGCTATGGCTACACCTTC
>13|-|-|TRBV27|TRBJ2-7
CASSLVGVDEQYF
TGTGCCAGCAGTTTGGTCGGGGTCGACGAGCAGTACTTC
>14|TRBD1|-|TRBV7-9|TRBJ1-2
CASSSGQGKYGYTF
TGTGCCAGCAGCTCGGGACAGGGGAAGTATGGCTACACCTTC
>15|-|-|TRBV5-1|TRBJ1-4
CASTPTGKTNEKLFF
TGCGCCAGCACCCCCACCGGGAAAACTAATGAAAAACTGTTTTTT
>16|TRBD1|-|TRBV7-3|TRBJ2-1
CASSLDGTGAYNEQFF
TGTGCCAGCAGCTTAGATGGGACAGGGGCCTACAATGAGCAGTTCTTC
>14|-|-|TRBV18|TRBJ2-5
CASSPRAGQETQYF
TGTGCCAGCTCACCACGAGCAGGACAAGAGACCCAGTACTTC
>16|TRBD1|-|TRBV3-1/TRBV3-2|TRBJ2-1
CASSQDEQGAYNEQFF
TGTGCCAGCAGCCAAGATGAACAGGGGGCTTACAATGAGCAGTTCTTC
>13|-|-|TRBV4-1|TRBJ2-2
CASSPQGIGELFF
TGCGCCAGCAGCCCACAGGGTATCGGGGAGCTGTTTTTT
>13|TRBD1|-|TRBV27|TRBJ1-2
CASSFRTGDGYTF
TGTGCCAGCAGTTTTAGGACAGGGGATGGCTACACCTTC
>14|TRBD1|-|TRBV7-9|TRBJ2-7
CASRSGQPLPEQYF
TGTGCCAGCAGATCGGGACAGCCCCTCCCCGAGCAGTACTTC
>15|-|-|TRBV3-1/TRBV3-2|TRBJ2-7
CASSRSWLSSYEQYF
TGTGCCAGCAGCCGTTCGTGGTTGAGCTCCTACGAGCAGTACTTC